This entry is about one TCR beta chain. This entry comes from a study of CD4 T cells in relation to SARS-CoV-2 and coronaviruses. The CDR3 sequence is 16 residues long. Before the COVID-19 pandemic, during about 2011-2018, CD4+ T cells were taken from unexposed donors. Naive and memory CD4+ T cell DNA was deep-sequenced without culture. Clones were read by immunoSEQ multiplex PCR, and TCRdb kept only the in-frame ones, dropping some. The sample consists of under 90,000 clones, approximately 93% of them appearing once. This sequence was found in a human donor in good health. The sample was naive CD4+ T cells from PBMCs. Subset meaning: naive CD4+ T cells isolated by negative enrichment. This chain links TRBV12-2 with TRBJ2-1. TRBV12-2 is a pseudogene segment. The CDR3: CASRSMEWDSYNEQFF. The CDR3 DNA is TGTGCAAGTCGCTCAATGGAGTGGGACTCCTACAATGAGCAGTTCTTC.